One sample yielded the 3 T cell receptor beta chains listed below, sequenced in a study of blood T cell repertoires in COVID-19. This table comes from immunoSEQ multiplex PCR, and its TCRdb copy is limited to in-frame clones, with some not included. The data show around 92,000 clones, with roughly 86% seen just once and under 15% held by the top ten. The sequenced sample was peripheral blood. These receptors were taken from a woman aged 60-75 years in a cohort sampled during active or convalescent COVID-19.

The V call is TRBV25-1, the J call TRBJ1-4; D may be TRBD1 (5 bases). The V gene's germline CDR1 is MGHDK and CDR2 SYGVNS. V was shortened by 0 bases and J by 8 bases, with 13 bases between the two germline ends. This CDR3 is built from 15 residues. The DNA for the CDR3 is TGTGCCAGCAGTGAATATGGAGCAGGGTTGGAAAAACTGTTTTTT. This sequence encodes CASSEYGAGLEKLFF.

This chain uses TRBV3-1 (or the pseudogene TRBV3-2) with TRBJ1-1, with 11 nucleotides matching TRBD1. The CDR3 runs 17 residues. Germline-derived CDR1 and CDR2 are LGHDT and YNNKEL (reference sequence). V dropped 0 bases and J dropped 2; count of bases not matched to a gene: 5. CDR3 loop: CASSQEVWTGGNTEAFF. CDR3 DNA: TGTGCCAGCAGCCAAGAGGTCTGGACAGGGGGCAACACTGAAGCTTTCTTT.

This chain joins TRBV7-9 and TRBJ2-1; 11 nucleotides agree with TRBD2. Germline CDR1 SEHNR, CDR2 FQNEAQ (reference sequence). There are 16 residues in the CDR3. After removal of 5 bases from V and 5 bases from J, the junction contained 8 bases not matched to a gene. The DNA of the CDR3 is TGTGCCAGCAGCCCAGCGGGACTAGCGGTTGACAATGAGCAGTTCTTC. Amino acid sequence: CASSPAGLAVDNEQFF.